The clone carrying this T cell receptor (beta chain) was observed a few times. Bulk TCR library preparation followed previously described methods with listed TCR primers. TCRdb passed the PCR reads through MiXCR, listing each CDR3 protein once. The data contain 490,000 or so distinct CDR3 sequences, 25% of them singletons. The data are from a study of molecular identifiers for immune sequencing clone quantification. From germline, CDR1 is MGHRA and CDR2 YSYEKL. The CDR3 consists of 13 residues. Trimming removed 2 bases from V and 4 bases from J, with 8 bases in between. This clonotype originated in a human donor in good health. Some libraries in this study had Jurkat cell RNA spiked in. Material for sequencing was naive CD8+ T cells from blood, with Jurkat cell RNA spiked in. The subset denotes: FACS-sorted CD8+CD4-CCR7+CD45RA+ naive T cells. V is TRBV4-1 and J is TRBJ1-2; unclear D gene. The CDR3 DNA reads TGCGCCAGCAGCCAAAATTCCCTCTATGGCTACACCTTC. Its protein is CASSQNSLYGYTF.